This T cell receptor (beta chain) was sequenced in a study of identical twins. Whole-study findings and limits: Compared with models, monozygotic twins showed more out-of-frame TCR alpha sharing. The study found weaker excess twin sharing in beta out-of-frame sequences.

Each CDR3 protein gets one entry after TCRdb re-called the 5' RACE reads with MiXCR. The sample consists of just over 500,000 distinct CDR3 sequences, roughly 21% of them appearing once. With respect to this clonotype: Its antigen remains unknown.

CDR3 size: 11 residues. The germline V gene encodes CDR1 DFQATT and CDR2 SNEGSKA (reference sequence). V was pared by 7 bases and J by 4 bases, with 8 bases between. The same data also contributed to another study, on T cells expressing NK-cell markers.

This rearrangement joins TRBV20-1 to TRBJ2-1; no firm D call. This receptor was obtained from a woman aged 18-29 years in good health. Sequences were obtained from CD4+ T cells sorted from blood. CDR3 DNA: TGCAGTGGCGAGGCTTACAATGAGCAGTTCTTC. Its translation: CSGEAYNEQFF.